The present T cell receptor (beta chain) was sequenced within a study of cytomegalovirus exposure and HLA in healthy donors. Study-wide points: A later analysis reported that several of the most significant clusters appeared to be linked to common viral pathogens, among them Epstein-Barr virus. TCR beta sequences reportedly predicted the HLA-A and HLA-B alleles of most subjects accurately. About 87% or about 30% of the time was how often most TCR beta V segments were productive, according to an earlier analysis.

Germline V gene data show CDR1 as SGHVS and CDR2 as FQNEAQ. This CDR3 has 15 amino acids. V shed 5 bases and J 4 bases; nucleotides not matched to a gene: 10. With 60 Vbeta and 13 Jbeta primers, the PCR was carried out. Study processing details: In a later analysis, of around 80 million unique beta chains, some 10 million appeared in at least two donors. Libraries were prepared by immunoSEQ multiplex PCR; TCRdb keeps only in-frame clonotypes and omits some of them. The V and J calls and the clone size are those of that table, but D and trimming were determined from the DNA. Of roughly 200,000 clones listed, 70% to 85% were seen once; the top ten hold 3.5% to 5%. Regarding this clone: Its antigen is as yet unknown.

The sequence was collected from a woman between 25 and 40 years old in good health and CMV-seropositive. The gene calls are TRBV7-8 and TRBJ1-2; the match to TRBD1 covers 7 bases. Sequenced sample: PBMCs. CDR3 protein: CASSQSRQGGYGYTF. The CDR3 region has the DNA TGTGCCAGCAGCCAGAGTCGACAGGGCGGCTATGGCTACACCTTC.